The clone carrying this T cell receptor beta chain was detected many times. The antigen is not known. This record belongs to a study of Graves' ophthalmopathy and Graves' hyperthyroidism. Study as a whole: Blood was drawn at initial diagnosis, before any treatment.

CDR1 and CDR2 (germline): ENHRY, SYGVKD. The V end was cut by 4 bases, the J end by 5 bases, with 14 bases between. This CDR3 spans 14 amino acids. General study results and limits: Separation of ophthalmopathy from stable hyperthyroidism was achieved by a 13-signature model, at about 91% sensitivity and roughly 81% specificity. The authors also found most expanded thyroid clonotypes above 0.001 frequency in blood.

Amplified material comprised TCR beta CDR3 regions derived from RNA transcripts. The first-round RT-PCR employed HTBI primers together with the Qiagen OneStep RT-PCR kit. A multiplex PCR was then performed as the second round. MiXCR, applied by TCRdb to the multiplex PCR reads, yields one record per CDR3 protein. The table lists about 660,000 distinct CDR3 sequences, over 40% of them singletons. The sequencing input was peripheral blood. The receptor was derived from an adult man with Graves' ophthalmopathy. The rearrangement links TRBV10-3 to TRBJ1-1, with a possible D match to TRBD1 (5 bases). CDR3 coding DNA: TGTGCCATCAGTGCCCTACTGGGGGATACTGAAGCTTTCTTT. The encoded protein is CAISALLGDTEAFF.